These 20 T cell receptor beta chains were all obtained from the same sample, sequenced in a study of blood T cell repertoires in COVID-19. Assay: immunoSEQ multiplex PCR; the TCRdb copy retains only in-frame clones and omits some. The sample shows fewer than 200,000 clones, 70% to 90% of them seen only once. The sequenced sample was peripheral blood. These TCRs come from a man in his sixties who had recovered from COVID-19.

The J gene is TRBJ2-3, the V gene TRBV7-8; possibly TRBD2 for D (6 bases). This CDR3 comprises 17 residues. Trimming left V 2 bases short and J 3 bases short, with 18 bases between. CDR1 and CDR2 (germline): SGHVS, FQNEAQ. CDR3 DNA sequence: TGTGCCAGCAGCTTAAGAGAGACTAGGTCATCAACAGATACGCAGTATTTT. Its translation: CASSLRETRSSTDTQYF.

The chain has TRBV7-8 and TRBJ2-2; 7 bases agree with TRBD1. This CDR3 spans 16 amino acids. V shed 7 bases, J shed 4 bases, and the junction held 12 bases outside the gene matches. Germline CDR1 SGHVS, CDR2 FQNEAQ. The CDR3: CASTPRGGQSTGELFF. The CDR3 DNA is TGTGCCAGCACCCCGCGAGGGGGACAGTCCACCGGGGAGCTGTTTTTT.

This chain joins TRBV12-5 and TRBJ1-2, with 7 bases that match TRBD1. CDR1 LGHNT and CDR2 FRNRAP come from the germline V gene. Losses at the gene ends were 5 bases for V and 4 bases for J; bases not matched to a gene: 19. The CDR3 consists of 18 residues. CDR3 residues: CASGPRRDSVGRSYGYTF. The CDR3 coding sequence is TGTGCTAGTGGTCCGCGCCGGGACAGCGTCGGCCGTAGCTATGGCTACACCTTC.

This clone was seen a single time. The same CDR3 can be traced to other DNA sequences in this sample. V usage is TRBV9 and J usage is TRBJ2-7; 7 nucleotides match TRBD1. V gave up 5 bases and J gave up 0 bases; unmatched junction bases: 5. The CDR3 loop spans 14 amino acids. CDR1 is SGDLS and CDR2 is YYNGEE in the germline V gene. The CDR3 loop reads CASSGRDSSYEQYF. In nucleotides, the CDR3 is TGTGCCAGCAGTGGCCGGGACAGCTCCTACGAGCAGTACTTC.

The CDR3 spells CASSQDRSSGVYNEQFF. The CDR3 region has the DNA TGCGCCAGCAGCCAAGATAGATCCAGCGGAGTATACAATGAGCAGTTCTTC. The chain employs TRBV4-1 and TRBJ2-1, with D tentatively TRBD2 (5 bases). CDR1 is MGHRA, CDR2 YSYEKL, per germline. Trimming removed 0 bases at V and 4 bases at J, with 16 bases between. The CDR3 runs to 17 residues.

This chain joins TRBV18 and TRBJ2-7; 11 bases fit TRBD1. Germline V gives CDR1 KGHSH, CDR2 LQKENI. CDR3 length: 15 residues. With 4 bases clipped from V and 5 bases from J, the junction kept 7 bases outside the gene matches. CDR3 sequence (DNA): TGTGCCAGCTCACTCGGGACAGGGGGAAGGGACGAGCAGTACTTC. This sequence encodes CASSLGTGGRDEQYF. Full variable domain (missing parts from reference TRBV18 and TRBJ2-7): NAGVMQNPRHLVRRRGQEARLRCSPMKGHSHVYWYRQLPEEGLKFMVYLQKENIIDESGMPKERFSAEFPKEGPSILRIQQVVRGDSAAYFCASSLGTGGRDEQYFGPGTRLTVT.

The gene calls are TRBV27 and TRBJ2-7, with D possibly matching TRBD2 (5 bases). The germline V and J ends were trimmed by 5 bases and 5 bases, with 19 bases remaining between them. There are 15 residues in the CDR3. Germline V gives CDR1 MNHEY, CDR2 SMNVEV (reference sequence). CDR3 DNA sequence: TGTGCCAGCAGTCGTTGGACCCTTGGGCGGGACGAGCAGTACTTC. Translating gives CASSRWTLGRDEQYF.

This clone was found a few times. The CDR3, as DNA: TGTGCCAGTAGTCCCAGAGACTATTATGGCTACACCTTC. Its translation is CASSPRDYYGYTF. The chain links TRBV19 to TRBJ1-2; D gene uncertain. Germline values: CDR1 LNHDA, CDR2 SQIVND (reference sequence). The V gene lost 5 bases and the J gene lost 5 bases, with 12 bases spanning the gap. The CDR3 runs to 13 residues.

The chain combines TRBV19 with TRBJ2-7; TRBD1 agrees at 8 bases. This CDR3 region has 14 residues. CDR1 and CDR2 from the germline V gene are LNHDA and SQIVND (reference sequence). Unmatched junction bases numbered 5, after V lost 6 bases and J lost 1 base. The CDR3, as DNA: TGTGCCAGTAGGGTGACAGGGGCGTCCTACGAGCAGTACTTC. Amino acid sequence: CASRVTGASYEQYF.

The gene calls are TRBV2 and TRBJ1-2, with a tentative D call TRBD1 (5 bases). Germline lookup yields CDR1 SNHLY and CDR2 FYNNEI. Between the trimmed V and J ends, which lost 4 bases and 4 bases, there was a span of 13 bases. There are 14 residues in the CDR3. The CDR3, as DNA: TGTGCCAGCAGTGGTGGGGCCGGATCCTATGGCTACACCTTC. Translating gives CASSGGAGSYGYTF.

This chain connects TRBV6-4 to TRBJ2-2, with D perhaps matching TRBD1 (6 bases). The germline CDR1 and CDR2 sequences are MRHNA and SNTAGT. CDR3 length equals 14 residues. V gave up 5 bases and J gave up 2 bases, with 9 bases separating them. CDR3 protein: CASSRDTNTGELFF. CDR3 sequence (DNA): TGTGCCAGCAGTCGGGACACTAACACCGGGGAGCTGTTTTTT.

The J gene is TRBJ2-5, the V gene TRBV3-1 (or the pseudogene TRBV3-2), with TRBD1 matching 7 bases. The CDR3 sequence is 14 residues long. Germline CDR1 is LGHDT and CDR2 is YNNKEL (reference sequence). V lost 4 bases to trimming and J lost 3 bases; unmatched junction nucleotides: 5. CDR3 sequence reads: CASSRWDREETQYF. In nucleotides, the CDR3 is TGTGCCAGCAGCCGCTGGGACAGAGAAGAGACCCAGTACTTC.

The chain combines TRBV7-3 with TRBJ2-3, with 13 bases identical to TRBD2. J was trimmed by 5 bases and V by 5 bases; bases with no gene match: 4. Germline V gene data show CDR1 as SGHTA and CDR2 as FQGTGA. The length of the CDR3 is 15 residues. The CDR3 is CASSAGLAGVDTQYF. The CDR3 DNA reads TGTGCCAGCAGCGCCGGACTAGCGGGGGTAGATACGCAGTATTTT. The full variable domain, completed using reference TRBV7-3 and TRBJ2-3, is GAGVSQTPSNKVTEKGKYVELRCDPISGHTALYWYRQSLGQGPEFLIYFQGTGAADDSGLPNDRFFAVRPEGSVSTLKIQRTERGDSAVYLCASSAGLAGVDTQYFGPGTRLTVL.

This sequence joins TRBV5-8 and TRBJ1-5, with a tentative D call TRBD1 (6 bases). This CDR3 has 13 amino acids. Germline CDR1 is SGHTS and CDR2 is YDEGEE. V was pared by 1 base and J by 9 bases, with 11 bases between. For the CDR3, the DNA is TGTGCCAGCAGCTTGCTTCAGGGGAGGCCCCAGCATTTT. Translating it yields CASSLLQGRPQHF. Combining the CDR3 with reference TRBV5-8 and TRBJ1-5 gives the whole variable domain EAGVTQSPTHLIKTRGQQATLRCSPISGHTSVYWYQQALGLGLQFLLWYDEGEERNRGNFPPRFSGRQFPNYSSELNVNALELEDSALYLCASSLLQGRPQHFGDGTRLSIL.

The chain couples TRBV3-1 (or the pseudogene TRBV3-2) to TRBJ2-1; D unclear. The CDR3 has 15 amino acids. V was pared by 0 bases and J by 3 bases, with 9 bases between. Looked up from germline, CDR1 is LGHDT and CDR2 is YNNKEL (reference sequence). Here the CDR3 reads CASSQDQENYNEQFF. CDR3 coding DNA: TGTGCCAGCAGCCAAGACCAGGAAAACTACAATGAGCAGTTCTTC.

This clone showed up just once. V is TRBV6-5 and J is TRBJ1-2, with 7 bases matching TRBD1. Germline-derived CDR1 and CDR2 are MNHEY and SVGAGI. CDR3 length: 12 residues. The trim removed 7 bases at V and 7 bases at J, leaving 6 bases unmatched. The CDR3 DNA reads TGTGCCAGCACTACAGGGGAGGTTGGCTACACCTTC. The encoded protein is CASTTGEVGYTF.

The chain employs TRBV20-1 and TRBJ1-6, with D unclear. This CDR3 has 14 amino acids. The V gene lost 3 bases and the J gene lost 6 bases, with 12 bases spanning the gap. The germline gives CDR1 DFQATT, CDR2 SNEGSKA (reference sequence). The CDR3 coding sequence is TGCAGTGCTAGTGGCGGGGATTCTAATTCACCCCTCCACTTT. This codes for CSASGGDSNSPLHF.

V is TRBV4-1 and J is TRBJ2-6; 9 bases fit TRBD1. CDR3 length: 18 residues. The V segment lost 4 bases and the J segment 0 bases; nucleotides outside the gene matches: 7. Looked up from germline, CDR1 is MGHRA and CDR2 is YSYEKL. This chain's CDR3 is CASSPPRDRDSGANVLTF. Written as DNA, the CDR3 is TGCGCCAGCAGCCCCCCCAGGGACAGGGACTCTGGGGCCAACGTCCTGACTTTC.

The chain couples TRBV5-6 to TRBJ2-5, with D possibly matching TRBD1 (6 bases). The CDR3 is 12 amino acids. Germline V gene sequence: CDR1 SGHDT, CDR2 YYEEEE. Deletions cut 4 bases from V and 4 bases from J, with 8 bases between. The CDR3 nucleotides read TGTGCCAGCAGCGTAGGGGGAGAGACCCAGTACTTC. Translated, it gives CASSVGGETQYF.

The chain recombines TRBV5-1 with TRBJ1-2, with TRBD1 matching 8 bases. Germline CDR1 is SGHRS and CDR2 is YFSETQ. The CDR3 runs 15 residues. V shed 6 bases and J 0 bases; nucleotides not matched to a gene: 7. CDR3 nucleotides: TGCGCCAGCAAGACAGGACAGGGTGCTAACTATGGCTACACCTTC. The encoded protein is CASKTGQGANYGYTF.